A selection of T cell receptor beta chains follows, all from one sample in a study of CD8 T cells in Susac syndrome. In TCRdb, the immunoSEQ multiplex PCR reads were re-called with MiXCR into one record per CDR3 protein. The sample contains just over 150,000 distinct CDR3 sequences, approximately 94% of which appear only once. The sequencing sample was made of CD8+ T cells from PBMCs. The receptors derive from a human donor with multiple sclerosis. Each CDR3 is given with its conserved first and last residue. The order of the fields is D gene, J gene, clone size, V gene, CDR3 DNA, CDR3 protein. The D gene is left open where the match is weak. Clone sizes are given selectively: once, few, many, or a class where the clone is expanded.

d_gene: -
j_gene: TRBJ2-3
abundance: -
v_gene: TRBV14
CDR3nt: TGTGCCAGCAGCCCGTGGGTAGGACGCACAGATACGCAGTATTTT
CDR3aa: CASSPWVGRTDTQYF

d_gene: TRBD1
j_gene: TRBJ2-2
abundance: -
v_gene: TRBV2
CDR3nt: TGTGCCAGCAGAGCGGACAGGTCGAGCACCGGGGAGCTGTTTTTT
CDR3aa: CASRADRSSTGELFF

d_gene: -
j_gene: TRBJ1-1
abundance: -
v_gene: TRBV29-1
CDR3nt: TGCAGCGTTGACTTGCGCCCTGGTGCTTTCTTT
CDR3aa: CSVDLRPGAFF

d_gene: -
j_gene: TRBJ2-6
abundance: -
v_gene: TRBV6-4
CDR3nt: TGTGCCAGCAGTGAAGGGAGTTACTCTGGGGCCAACGTCCTGACTTTC
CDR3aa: CASSEGSYSGANVLTF

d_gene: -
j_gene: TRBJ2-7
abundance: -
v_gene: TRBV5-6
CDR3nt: TGTGCCAGCAGCCCGGGATCCGGTTGGCACGAGCAGTACTTC
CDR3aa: CASSPGSGWHEQYF

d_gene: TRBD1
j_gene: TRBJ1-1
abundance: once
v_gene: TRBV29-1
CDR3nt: TGCAGCGACACAGGGGGGGGGACTGAAGCTTTCTTT
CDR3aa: CSDTGGGTEAFF

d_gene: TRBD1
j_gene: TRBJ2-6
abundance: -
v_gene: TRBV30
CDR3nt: TGTGCCTGGAGTGCCCGGGACAGGCTCTCTGGGGCCAACGTCCTGACTTTC
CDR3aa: CAWSARDRLSGANVLTF

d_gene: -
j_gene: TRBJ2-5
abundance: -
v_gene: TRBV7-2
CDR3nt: TGTGCCAGCAGCTTAGTTTCGACAGCTCAAGAGACCCAGTACTTC
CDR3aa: CASSLVSTAQETQYF

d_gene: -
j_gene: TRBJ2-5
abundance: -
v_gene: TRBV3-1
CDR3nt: TGTGCCAGCAGCGCACCCGCCAGGGTTTTCCAAGAGACCCAGTACTTC
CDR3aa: CASSAPARVFQETQYF

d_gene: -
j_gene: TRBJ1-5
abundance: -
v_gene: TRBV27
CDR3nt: TGTGCCAGCAGTTTATCCGGGGGTTGGCAGCCCCAGCATTTT
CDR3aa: CASSLSGGWQPQHF

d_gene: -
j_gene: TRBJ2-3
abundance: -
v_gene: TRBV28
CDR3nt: TGTGCCAGCAGTGTGGACAGTAGCACAGATACGCAGTATTTT
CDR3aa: CASSVDSSTDTQYF

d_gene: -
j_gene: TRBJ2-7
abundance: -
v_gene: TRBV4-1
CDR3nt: TGCGCCAGCAGCCAGCCAGGGGGGGCCTACGAGCAGTACTTC
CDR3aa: CASSQPGGAYEQYF

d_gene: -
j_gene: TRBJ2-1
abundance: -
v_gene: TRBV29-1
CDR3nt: TGCAGCGTTGAAGGGCACGCTCGCTCCTACAATGAGCAGTTCTTC
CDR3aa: CSVEGHARSYNEQFF

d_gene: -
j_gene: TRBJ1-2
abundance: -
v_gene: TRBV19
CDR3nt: TGTGCCACCACCCGATGGTGGGGGGAGGGCTATGGCTACACCTTC
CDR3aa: CATTRWWGEGYGYTF

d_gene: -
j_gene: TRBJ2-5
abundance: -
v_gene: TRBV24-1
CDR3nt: TGTGCCACCAGTGATAACAAAAAAGAGACCCAGTACTTC
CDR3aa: CATSDNKKETQYF

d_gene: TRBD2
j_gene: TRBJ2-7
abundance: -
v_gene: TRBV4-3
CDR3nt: TGCGCCAGCAGCCAAGGCCTAGCGGCGCCCTACGAGCAGTACTTC
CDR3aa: CASSQGLAAPYEQYF

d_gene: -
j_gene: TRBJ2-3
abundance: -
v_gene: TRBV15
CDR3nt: TGTGCCACCAGCAGGGGGGAAAAGGATACGCAGTATTTT
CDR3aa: CATSRGEKDTQYF

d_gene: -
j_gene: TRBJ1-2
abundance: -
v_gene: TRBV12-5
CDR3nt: TGTGCTAGTGGCGATGATCAAAGTCGCGACTATGGCTACACCTTC
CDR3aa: CASGDDQSRDYGYTF

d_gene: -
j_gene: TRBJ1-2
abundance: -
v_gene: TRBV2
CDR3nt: TGTGCCAGCTATTCCGGCTCGGGGAAAGACTATGGCTACACCTTC
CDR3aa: CASYSGSGKDYGYTF

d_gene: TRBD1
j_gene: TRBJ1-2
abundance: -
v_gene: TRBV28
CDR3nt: TGTGCCAGCAGTAACAGGGGGCGCGGCTATGGCTACACCTTC
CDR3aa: CASSNRGRGYGYTF

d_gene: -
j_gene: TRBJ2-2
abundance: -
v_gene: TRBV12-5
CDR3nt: TGTGCTAGTGTCAGTGAGGCCGGGGAGCTGTTTTTT
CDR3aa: CASVSEAGELFF

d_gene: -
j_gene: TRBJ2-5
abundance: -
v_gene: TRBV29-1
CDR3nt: TGCAGCGGTATTAGGGAGACCCAGTACTTC
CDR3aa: CSGIRETQYF

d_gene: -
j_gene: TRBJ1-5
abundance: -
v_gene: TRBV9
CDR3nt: TGTGCCAGCAGCGTAGGGCAGGGTGGCAATCAGCCCCAGCATTTT
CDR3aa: CASSVGQGGNQPQHF

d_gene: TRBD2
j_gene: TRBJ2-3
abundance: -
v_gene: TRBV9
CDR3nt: TGTGCCAGCAGCGCCCCACCCGGGACTAGCGGGGAACCTAGCACAGATACGCAGTATTTT
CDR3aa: CASSAPPGTSGEPSTDTQYF

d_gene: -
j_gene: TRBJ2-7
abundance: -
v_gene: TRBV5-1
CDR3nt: TGCGCCAGCGGGGCGGACAGACCCCTCGAGCAGTACTTC
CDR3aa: CASGADRPLEQYF

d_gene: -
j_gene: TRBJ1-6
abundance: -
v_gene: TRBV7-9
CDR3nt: TGTGCCAGCAGCCCGAGGGCAGGGAATTCACCCCTCCACTTT
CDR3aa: CASSPRAGNSPLHF

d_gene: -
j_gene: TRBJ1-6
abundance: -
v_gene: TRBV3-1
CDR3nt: TGTGCCAGCAGCCAACGCCTCGGGATCGTCTATAATTCACCCCTCCACTTT
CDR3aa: CASSQRLGIVYNSPLHF

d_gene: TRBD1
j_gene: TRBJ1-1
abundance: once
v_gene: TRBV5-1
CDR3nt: TGCGCCAGCAGCTGGAACGGACAGGGCCCGAATGAAGCTTTCTTT
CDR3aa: CASSWNGQGPNEAFF

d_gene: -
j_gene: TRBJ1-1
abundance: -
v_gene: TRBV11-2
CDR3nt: TGTGCCAGCAGCCAGATAGGGAAAGAAGCTTTCTTT
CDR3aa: CASSQIGKEAFF

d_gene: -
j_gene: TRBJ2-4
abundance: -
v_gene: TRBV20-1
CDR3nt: TGCAGTGCTAGAGATCGCGCAGGGATAGAAAACATTCAGTACTTC
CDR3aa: CSARDRAGIENIQYF

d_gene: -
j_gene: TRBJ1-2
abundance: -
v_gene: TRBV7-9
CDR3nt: TGTGCCAGCAGCACCGGAGGGGCAGCTACTAACTATGGCTACACCTTC
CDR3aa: CASSTGGAATNYGYTF

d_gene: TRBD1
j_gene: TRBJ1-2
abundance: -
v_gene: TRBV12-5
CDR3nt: TGTGCTAGTGGCCTGACAGGGAGGAAGTACACCTTC
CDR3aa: CASGLTGRKYTF